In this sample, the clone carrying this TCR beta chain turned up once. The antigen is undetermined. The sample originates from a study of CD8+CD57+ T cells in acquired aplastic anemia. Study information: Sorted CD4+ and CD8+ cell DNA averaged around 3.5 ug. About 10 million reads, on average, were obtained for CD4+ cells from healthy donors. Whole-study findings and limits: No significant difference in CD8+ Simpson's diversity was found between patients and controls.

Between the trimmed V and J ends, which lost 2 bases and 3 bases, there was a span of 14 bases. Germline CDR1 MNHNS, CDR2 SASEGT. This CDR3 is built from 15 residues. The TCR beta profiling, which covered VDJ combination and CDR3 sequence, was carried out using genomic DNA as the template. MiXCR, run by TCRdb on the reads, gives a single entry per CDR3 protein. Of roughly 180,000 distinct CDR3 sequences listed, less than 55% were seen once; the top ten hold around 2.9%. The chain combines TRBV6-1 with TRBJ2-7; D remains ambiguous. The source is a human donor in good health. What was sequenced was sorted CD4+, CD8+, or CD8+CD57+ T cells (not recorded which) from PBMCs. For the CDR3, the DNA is TGTGCCAGCAGTGAAATTGATACCACTATCTACGAGCAGTACTTC. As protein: CASSEIDTTIYEQYF.